Below are 18 T cell receptor beta chains sequenced from a single sample in a study of naive and memory T cell subsets. Both TRBC1 and TRBC2 were covered by a beta constant-region primer of two equimolar oligonucleotides. TCRdb passed the UMI-ligation and nested PCR reads through MiXCR, listing each CDR3 protein once. The data hold 84,000 or so distinct CDR3 sequences, with more than 6.5% observed a single time. The sample comprised central memory CD4+ T cells from blood. The receptors were sampled from a human donor in good health.

J is TRBJ1-1 and V is TRBV29-1; 7 bases are shared with TRBD1. J lost 3 bases, V lost 3 bases, and 10 bases had no gene match. The CDR3 has 15 amino acids. Germline values: CDR1 SQVTM, CDR2 ANQGSEA. CDR3: CSVERAGGRDTEAFF. The CDR3 DNA sequence: TGCAGCGTTGAGAGGGCAGGGGGGAGGGACACTGAAGCTTTCTTT. The whole variable domain, remainder taken from reference TRBV29-1 and TRBJ1-1, is SAVISQKPSRDICQRGTSLTIQCQVDSQVTMMFWYRQQPGQSLTLIATANQGSEATYESGFVIDKFPISRPNLTFSTLTVSNMSPEDSSIYLCSVERAGGRDTEAFFGQGTRLTVV.

The chain links TRBV14 to TRBJ2-4, with D tentatively TRBD2 (6 bases). Trimming cost V 1 base and J 8 bases, with 15 bases left between them. The CDR3 consists of 15 residues. The germline CDR1 and CDR2 sequences are SGHDN and FVKESK. The CDR3 region has the DNA TGTGCCAGCAGCCAAGCCGGGAGTGGCTTTTACATTCAGTACTTC. It encodes CASSQAGSGFYIQYF.

In its sample, this clonotype was seen many times. V gene TRBV9 combines with J gene TRBJ1-3; weak D call: TRBD1 (5 bases). V lost 0 bases, J lost 4 bases, and 11 bases lay in between. Germline-derived CDR1 and CDR2 are SGDLS and YYNGEE. The CDR3 length is 15 residues. The CDR3 protein is CASSVGAGRGNTIYF. In DNA form, the CDR3 reads TGTGCCAGCAGCGTAGGTGCGGGGCGAGGAAACACCATATATTTT.

This clonotype turned up a few times. The chain employs TRBV6-5 and TRBJ2-5; D not certain. Per germline, CDR1 MNHEY and CDR2 SVGAGI. With 0 bases removed from V and 7 bases from J, the gap between germline ends came to 12 bases. The CDR3 is 14 amino acids. The CDR3: CASSYSNSKGTQYF. The CDR3 DNA is TGTGCCAGCAGTTACTCCAATAGCAAAGGGACCCAGTACTTC.

A few counts support this clonotype. The chain links TRBV12-3 or TRBV12-4 to TRBJ2-7; TRBD2 might be the D (6 bases). The CDR3 loop spans 14 amino acids. The V gene lost 4 bases and the J gene lost 1 base, with 11 bases spanning the gap. CDR3 residues: CASSSEGSSYEQYF. CDR3 bases: TGTGCCAGCAGTTCGGAGGGTTCTTCCTACGAGCAGTACTTC.

This clonotype has only a few counts. The J gene is TRBJ2-6, the V gene TRBV18; 7 bases align to TRBD1. CDR3 length equals 16 residues. The V segment lost 3 bases and the J segment 2 bases; nucleotides outside the gene matches: 4. Germline lookup yields CDR1 KGHSH and CDR2 LQKENI. The DNA for the CDR3 is TGTGCCAGCTCACCTCGACAGGGTACTGGGGCCAACGTCCTGACTTTC. Its protein is CASSPRQGTGANVLTF.

There are a few counts of this clonotype. The chain is built from TRBV6-2 or TRBV6-3 and TRBJ2-3; D gene unclear. V was shortened by 11 bases and J by 5 bases, with 20 bases between the two germline ends. The CDR3 covers 14 residues. CDR1 and CDR2 from the germline V gene are MNHEY and SVGEGT. The CDR3 bases are TGTGCCTCCAAGGCAGCGATATTCGGAGATACGCAGTATTTT. Translating it yields CASKAAIFGDTQYF.

V usage is TRBV7-2 and J usage is TRBJ2-1; D may be TRBD2 (5 bases). The CDR3 spans 15 residues. In germline, CDR1 is SGHTA, CDR2 FQGNSA. V was pared by 0 bases and J by 4 bases, with 10 bases between. The chain's CDR3 is CASSLALARYNEQFF. The CDR3 coding sequence is TGTGCCAGCAGCTTAGCCCTAGCCAGATACAATGAGCAGTTCTTC.

The rearrangement uses TRBV14 and TRBJ2-5; 9 positions match TRBD2. Germline V gene lookup returns CDR1 SGHDN and CDR2 FVKESK. Losses at the gene ends were 6 bases for V and 1 base for J; bases not matched to a gene: 9. CDR3 length equals 16 residues. The CDR3 region is CASSRALAGPQETQYF. The DNA for the CDR3 is TGTGCCAGCAGTCGGGCCCTAGCGGGACCCCAAGAGACCCAGTACTTC.

This clonotype was counted ten times or more. The J gene is TRBJ2-7, the V gene TRBV6-2 or TRBV6-3; D assignment may be TRBD1 or TRBD2 (5 bases each). The CDR3 contains 15 residues. Trimming removed 6 bases at V and 5 bases at J, with 20 bases between. The V gene's germline CDR1 is MNHEY and CDR2 SVGEGT. The CDR3, as DNA: TGTGCCAGCAGATCAACGGGACCCCAAGGGGACGAGCAGTACTTC. Amino acids: CASRSTGPQGDEQYF.

The rearrangement uses TRBV30 and TRBJ1-3, with D perhaps matching TRBD1 (5 bases). The germline V gene encodes CDR1 GTSNPN and CDR2 SVGIG (reference sequence). Trimming pared 3 bases from V and 0 bases from J, leaving 12 bases between. The CDR3 has 15 amino acids. The CDR3 coding sequence is TGTGCCTGGAGGAGGGGACTGAGCTCTGGAAACACCATATATTTT. This encodes CAWRRGLSSGNTIYF.

Many counts were recorded for this clonotype. V usage is TRBV24-1 and J usage is TRBJ2-6; D ambiguous. This CDR3 has 16 residues. Looked up from germline, CDR1 is KGHDR and CDR2 is SFDVKD. Trimming took off 4 bases at V and 0 bases at J, with 9 bases between the two ends. The CDR3: CATSDRMSSGANVLTF. The CDR3 nucleotides read TGTGCCACCAGTGACAGGATGAGCTCTGGGGCCAACGTCCTGACTTTC.

This clonotype was observed a few times. The chain combines TRBV18 with TRBJ2-5; D call uncertain. V lost 3 bases and J 1 base, leaving 9 bases between the germline ends. Germline loops: CDR1 KGHSH, CDR2 LQKENI. The CDR3 covers 14 residues. The CDR3 spells CASSPYAGQETQYF. CDR3 sequence (DNA): TGTGCCAGCTCACCTTACGCAGGCCAAGAGACCCAGTACTTC.

CDR3 bases: TGCAGCGTTGTGGCGGGGGCAACCCTCCACTTT. Translating it yields CSVVAGATLHF. The chain recombines TRBV29-1 with TRBJ1-6; D may be TRBD1 (6 bases). Trimming stripped 4 bases from V and 14 bases from J, with 12 bases between. Germline loops: CDR1 SQVTM, CDR2 ANQGSEA. This CDR3 region has 11 residues.

With respect to this clonotype: A single base separates this from a much larger clone, so it may be a read error. The genes are TRBV6-4 and TRBJ2-3, with TRBD2 as a possible D gene (6 bases). Germline V gene sequence: CDR1 MRHNA, CDR2 SNTAGT. This CDR3 spans 15 amino acids. The CDR3 protein is CASSDGGAGTNTQYF. CDR3 coding DNA: TGTGCCAGCAGTGATGGGGGAGCGGGCACAAATACGCAGTATTTT.

Many counts were recorded for this clonotype. The rearrangement joins TRBV20-1 to TRBJ1-2, with D unresolved. Germline assignment: CDR1 DFQATT and CDR2 SNEGSKA (reference sequence). The V end lost 7 bases, the J end lost 4 bases, and 1 base lay between the germline ends. This CDR3 is 8 amino acids long. The DNA of the CDR3 is TGCAGTGTCTATGGCTACACCTTC. Its protein is CSVYGYTF.

This clonotype came up many times. The chain couples TRBV6-5 to TRBJ1-5, with D unclear. This CDR3 comprises 13 residues. The germline V and J ends were trimmed by 4 bases and 4 bases, with 8 bases remaining between them. Germline assignment: CDR1 MNHEY and CDR2 SVGAGI. CDR3: CASSLRANQPQHF. DNA for the CDR3: TGTGCCAGCAGTTTAAGGGCGAATCAGCCCCAGCATTTT.

Many counts were recorded for this clonotype. This chain connects TRBV9 to TRBJ2-1, with 9 nucleotides matching TRBD1. The V gene's germline CDR1 is SGDLS and CDR2 YYNGEE. Losses at the gene ends were 2 bases for V and 2 bases for J; bases not matched to a gene: 8. The CDR3 consists of 17 residues. CDR3: CASSVDRGRLPYNEQFF. The DNA for the CDR3 is TGTGCCAGCAGCGTGGACAGGGGCCGACTACCCTACAATGAGCAGTTCTTC. Filled out from reference TRBV9 and TRBJ2-1, the complete variable domain reads DSGVTQTPKHLITATGQRVTLRCSPRSGDLSVYWYQQSLDQGLQFLIQYYNGEERAKGNILERFSAQQFPDLHSELNLSSLELGDSALYFCASSVDRGRLPYNEQFFGPGTRLTVL.